The TCR beta chain described here comes from a study of CD8+ T cells in alopecia areata. Treatment specified: oral pan-JAK inhibitor, 5-10 mg twice daily. Study-wide results and caveats: With one nonresponder, baseline CD8+ expansion's link to response remains uncertain.

In germline, CDR1 is ENHRY, CDR2 SYGVKD. CDR3 length equals 13 residues. Unmatched junction bases numbered 7, after V lost 7 bases and J lost 8 bases. As the sequencing template, cDNA was produced by extracting RNA and reverse transcribing it. Repertoires were generated with immunoSEQ multiplex PCR, while TCRdb's copy carries only in-frame clones and drops some. The sample comprises hundreds of thousands of clones, nearly 60% of which are singletons, and more than 1.5% rests with the top ten. This clone was seen only a few times. Its target is unknown. This sequence was found in a human donor with alopecia areata. The genes are TRBV10-3 and TRBJ1-2, with 10 bases that match TRBD1. Sample: CD4+ T cells sorted from blood, taken at week 24, from a patient treated with tofacitinib. DNA for the CDR3: TGTGCCATCACTTCGGGACAGGGGTGGGGCTACACCTTC. Encoded protein: CAITSGQGWGYTF.